Listed here are 30 T cell receptor beta chains from one sample, sequenced in a study of blood T cells in healthy people across ages. A sample-barcoded 5' primer and a J-beta primer mix were used in a second PCR of about 7 to 12 cycles. TCRdb reanalysed the 5' RACE reads using MiXCR and keeps one entry per CDR3 protein. The sample holds more than 1.4 million distinct CDR3 sequences, about 40% seen once. Sequenced input: blood. The receptors were sampled from a woman under 30 in good health.

The chain is built from TRBV15 and TRBJ1-2, with D uncertain. From germline, CDR1 is LNHNV and CDR2 YYDKDF (reference sequence). Trimming removed 0 bases from V and 3 bases from J, with 20 bases in between. The CDR3 loop spans 18 amino acids. The CDR3 sequence is CATSREFGAGSEDYGYTF. The CDR3 DNA is TGTGCCACCAGCAGAGAATTCGGTGCGGGGAGTGAGGACTATGGCTACACCTTC.

This clonotype occurred a few times. The rearrangement links TRBV7-2 to TRBJ2-3, with D unclear. Germline CDR1 reads SGHTA; CDR2 reads FQGNSA. With 7 bases removed from V and 2 bases from J, the gap between germline ends came to 13 bases. The CDR3 runs to 14 residues. The CDR3 nucleotides are TGTGCCAGCACCGTATTAACTTCCACAGATACGCAGTATTTT. Translated: CASTVLTSTDTQYF.

The rearrangement joins TRBV20-1 to TRBJ2-7, with TRBD2 matching over 7 bases. V shed 1 base and J 1 base; nucleotides not matched to a gene: 13. The CDR3 extends over 17 amino acids. The germline CDR1 and CDR2 sequences are DFQATT and SNEGSKA (reference sequence). In DNA, the CDR3 is TGCAGTGCTAGAGGATGGCAGGCTAGCGGAGGTTCCTACGAGCAGTACTTC. Its translation: CSARGWQASGGSYEQYF.

About this clonotype itself: At one end, the junction sequence differs from germline, possibly due to a read error. The chain recombines TRBV7-3 with TRBJ2-3; TRBD1 or TRBD2 may be the D gene (5 bases each). The CDR3 sequence is 14 residues long. Germline V lookup: CDR1 SGHTA, CDR2 FQGTGA. CDR3 in DNA: TGTGCCAGCAGCCTAACTCCGGGACCCCAGGCGCAGTATTTT. Encoded protein: CASSLTPGPQAQYF.

This clonotype was found a few times. CDR3 nucleotides: TGCGCCAGCAGCTTCTCACTAGCCGACAATGAGCAGTTCTTC. This translates into CASSFSLADNEQFF. J is TRBJ2-1 and V is TRBV5-1; D might be TRBD2 (6 bases). The CDR3 runs to 14 residues. Germline values: CDR1 SGHRS, CDR2 YFSETQ. Trimming took 2 bases from V and 5 from J, leaving 11 bases between them.

To note about this clonotype: A read error may account for a junction end that differs from germline. The chain couples TRBV7-2 to TRBJ2-7; D is undetermined. The CDR3 spans 16 residues. The germline V gene has CDR1 SGHTA and CDR2 FQGNSA. CDR3 amino acids: CACSLYGLGKAYEQYF. DNA of the CDR3: TGTGCCTGCAGCTTATACGGTCTGGGCAAAGCCTACGAGCAGTACTTC.

This clonotype has just a few counts. This chain uses TRBV20-1 with TRBJ2-5, with 7 nucleotides matching TRBD2. The last part of the DNA fits TRBJ2-7 better; the J call may be wrong. In germline, CDR1 is DFQATT, CDR2 SNEGSKA (reference sequence). The CDR3 is 11 amino acids. CDR3 loop: CSASGEGEQYF. The CDR3 DNA is TGCAGTGCTAGCGGGGAGGGCGAGCAGTACTTC.

The chain employs TRBV20-1 and TRBJ2-5; 7 nucleotides line up with TRBD2. This CDR3 has 16 amino acids. The ends lost 6 bases at V and 2 bases at J; junction bases unmatched: 15. The germline V gene has CDR1 DFQATT and CDR2 SNEGSKA (reference sequence). CDR3 sequence reads: CSAPRGSGLLQETQYF. In nucleotides, the CDR3 is TGCAGTGCCCCGCGCGGGAGCGGACTATTACAAGAGACCCAGTACTTC.

The chain joins TRBV18 to TRBJ2-1; D ambiguous. With the DNA end fitting TRBJ2-7 better, the J assignment may be wrong. Germline CDR1 KGHSH, CDR2 LQKENI. The length of the CDR3 is 14 residues. The CDR3 DNA reads as TGTGCCAGCTCACAGGGCCCCTCCTACAATGAGCAGTACTTC. Its translation is CASSQGPSYNEQYF.

The sample holds a few counts of this clonotype. The V gene is TRBV7-2, the J gene TRBJ1-2; 9 bases are shared with TRBD1. The V segment lost 0 bases and the J segment 2 bases; nucleotides outside the gene matches: 10. Germline V gene data show CDR1 as SGHTA and CDR2 as FQGNSA. The CDR3 covers 18 residues. DNA of the CDR3: TGTGCCAGCAGCTTAGCCGGGACAGGGCTAACTTCAAACTATGGCTACACCTTC. Its protein product is CASSLAGTGLTSNYGYTF.

In its sample, this clonotype was seen many times. The chain combines TRBV5-1 with TRBJ2-7, with 7 bases that match TRBD1. J was trimmed by 2 bases and V by 3 bases; bases with no gene match: 5. Per the germline V gene, CDR1 is SGHRS and CDR2 is YFSETQ. The CDR3 runs to 14 residues. The CDR3 DNA sequence: TGCGCCAGCAGCTCCGGACAGGCCACCTACGAGCAGTACTTC. Its protein is CASSSGQATYEQYF.

This clonotype was observed a few times. This rearrangement joins TRBV12-3 or TRBV12-4 to TRBJ2-2; possibly TRBD2 for D (6 bases). The CDR3 loop spans 15 amino acids. Trimming removed 5 bases at V and 2 bases at J, with 12 bases between. In DNA form, the CDR3 reads TGTGCCAGCAGTCCTGGGGGGTCAAACACCGGGGAGCTGTTTTTT. Its protein product is CASSPGGSNTGELFF.

The V call is TRBV4-1, the J call TRBJ1-4, with no clear D. From germline, CDR1 is MGHRA and CDR2 YSYEKL. V lost 6 bases to trimming and J lost 1 base, with 15 bases between them. This CDR3 region has 16 residues. The CDR3 coding sequence is TGCGCCAGCAGGCGACGCGGGGTGGGAACTAATGAAAAACTGTTTTTT. It specifies CASRRRGVGTNEKLFF.

V and J are TRBV4-2 and TRBJ2-7; 15 bases are a match to TRBD2. After removal of 1 base from V and 4 bases from J, the junction contained 5 bases not matched to a gene. The CDR3 is made up of 17 amino acids. Germline-derived CDR1 and CDR2 are LGHNA and YNFKEQ. The CDR3 spells CASSQAWTSGREYEQYF. The CDR3 coding sequence is TGTGCCAGCAGCCAAGCTTGGACTAGCGGGAGGGAATACGAGCAGTACTTC.

This clonotype appeared a few times. The chain carries TRBV5-1 and TRBJ2-3, with a weak D call TRBD2 (7 bases). V was pared by 4 bases and J by 0 bases, with 15 bases between. CDR1 SGHRS and CDR2 YFSETQ come from the germline V gene. This CDR3 is built from 16 residues. The CDR3 DNA is TGCGCCAGCAGCCGCGCCGAGGGGGGGAGCACAGATACGCAGTATTTT. Encoded protein: CASSRAEGGSTDTQYF. Full variable domain (outside the CDR3, taken from reference TRBV5-1 and TRBJ2-3): KAGVTQTPRYLIKTRGQQVTLSCSPISGHRSVSWYQQTPGQGLQFLFEYFSETQRNKGNFPGRFSGRQFSNSRSEMNVSTLELGDSALYLCASSRAEGGSTDTQYFGPGTRLTVL.

The CDR3 DNA follows: TGTGCCCTAAGACGATTCGGAGGGGAGCAGTTCTTC. It codes for CALRRFGGEQFF. The chain recombines TRBV6-1 with TRBJ2-1; D may be TRBD2 (6 bases). Germline V lookup: CDR1 MNHNS, CDR2 SASEGT. The germline V and J ends were trimmed by 11 bases and 10 bases, with 18 bases remaining between them. The CDR3 has 12 amino acids.

The V call is TRBV20-1, the J call TRBJ2-1; D is uncertain. The CDR3 is 15 residues long. Trimming stripped 0 bases from V and 5 bases from J, with 14 bases between. Looked up from germline, CDR1 is DFQATT and CDR2 is SNEGSKA (reference sequence). The CDR3 loop is CSARDGHILNNEQFF. DNA of the CDR3: TGCAGTGCTAGAGACGGGCATATCTTGAACAATGAGCAGTTCTTC.

The chain joins TRBV7-8 to TRBJ2-4; 9 bases match TRBD2. The DNA matches TRBJ2-7 better at its end, which makes the J call doubtful. CDR1 and CDR2 (germline): SGHVS, FQNEAQ. The CDR3 contains 16 residues. The CDR3 sequence is CASSPAGTSSMDEQYF. In DNA, the CDR3 is TGTGCCAGCAGCCCAGCCGGGACTAGCAGTATGGACGAGCAGTACTTC.

This rearrangement joins TRBV7-9 to TRBJ2-3; a weak D match, TRBD1 (5 bases). Deletions cut 2 bases from V and 4 bases from J, with 10 bases between. There are 14 residues in the CDR3. Per germline, CDR1 SEHNR and CDR2 FQNEAQ (reference sequence). In DNA form, the CDR3 reads TGTGCCAGCAGCTTAATGGGGCACCCAGATACGCAGTATTTT. Its translation is CASSLMGHPDTQYF.

This clonotype was seen only once. At one end the junction does not follow the germline gene, possibly because of a read error. The V call is TRBV7-9, the J call TRBJ1-2, with D tentatively TRBD1 (5 bases). Germline loops: CDR1 SEHNR, CDR2 FQNEAQ (reference sequence). This CDR3 comprises 13 residues. CDR3 sequence: CASSLGQNYDYTF. CDR3 in DNA: TGTGCCAGCAGCTTGGGGCAGAACTATGACTACACCTTC.

The J gene is TRBJ1-2, the V gene TRBV3-1; no reliable D call. This CDR3 spans 15 amino acids. Per germline, CDR1 LGHDT and CDR2 YNNKEL (reference sequence). The ends were cut back, 6 bases at V and 2 bases at J, with 16 bases in the middle. CDR3 coding DNA: TGTGCCAGCAGGCCCTCGGAGGGAATGAACTATGGCTACACCTTC. Protein product: CASRPSEGMNYGYTF. Full variable domain (remainder filled in from reference TRBV3-1 and TRBJ1-2): DTAVSQTPKYLVTQMGNDKSIKCEQNLGHDTMYWYKQDSKKFLKIMFSYNNKELIINETVPNRFSPKSPDKAHLNLHINSLELGDSAVYFCASRPSEGMNYGYTFGSGTRLTVV.

As regards this clonotype: An end of the junction differs from the germline gene, which may be a read error. The chain uses TRBV7-7 and TRBJ2-3; 10 bases are shared with TRBD2. In germline, CDR1 is SSHAT, CDR2 FNYEAQ (reference sequence). CDR3 length: 16 residues. The CDR3 region is CASSLGVAGGQDTQYF. The CDR3 DNA reads TGTGCTAGCAGCTTAGGAGTAGCGGGGGGCCAAGATACGCAGTATTTT.

This chain links TRBV6-1 with TRBJ2-5; 10 bases line up with TRBD1. CDR1 MNHNS and CDR2 SASEGT come from the germline V gene. Trimming at V came to 7 bases and at J to 0 bases, leaving 14 bases not matched to a gene. The CDR3 spans 18 residues. The CDR3 nucleotides are TGTGCCAGCACCCTCAGGGGCGGGACAGGGGCTTACCAAGAGACCCAGTACTTC. It specifies CASTLRGGTGAYQETQYF.

This clonotype was counted only a few times. The chain joins TRBV12-3 or TRBV12-4 to TRBJ2-7; 12 bases line up with TRBD2. V shed 4 bases, J shed 0 bases, and the junction held 7 bases outside the gene matches. This CDR3 is 17 amino acids long. CDR3 sequence: CASSSGTSGRYSYEQYF. The CDR3 DNA sequence: TGTGCCAGCAGTTCCGGGACTAGCGGGCGCTACTCCTACGAGCAGTACTTC.

This clonotype was seen a handful of times. The V and J genes are TRBV14 and TRBJ2-5; D gene uncertain. Germline V lookup: CDR1 SGHDN, CDR2 FVKESK. Trimming left V 0 bases short and J 11 bases short, with 7 bases between. The CDR3 runs to 11 residues. The CDR3 region is CASSQEGLQYF. The CDR3 DNA reads TGTGCCAGCAGCCAAGAAGGTCTACAGTACTTC.

This chain uses TRBV20-1 with TRBJ2-7; 11 positions agree with TRBD2. Germline-derived CDR1 and CDR2 are DFQATT and SNEGSKA (reference sequence). This CDR3 has 13 amino acids. Germline trimming cut 6 bases from V and 7 bases from J; bases unmatched to any gene: 8. CDR3 residues: CSAQLAGVGEQYF. In nucleotides, the CDR3 is TGCAGTGCCCAACTAGCGGGAGTGGGGGAGCAGTACTTC.

This clonotype appeared a few times. The rearrangement links TRBV2 to TRBJ2-1; TRBD2 aligns across 7 bases. Germline V gives CDR1 SNHLY, CDR2 FYNNEI. CDR3 length: 14 residues. With V trimmed by 8 bases and J by 2 bases, 6 bases remained unmatched. CDR3 nucleotide sequence: TGTGCCAGCGGGGGGGGGACTACCTACAATGAGCAGTTCTTC. Translating gives CASGGGTTYNEQFF.

The chain has TRBV10-3 and TRBJ2-1; no clear D gene. Per germline, CDR1 ENHRY and CDR2 SYGVKD. The V gene lost 7 bases and the J gene lost 8 bases, with 21 bases spanning the gap. CDR3 length: 15 amino acids. The CDR3 region has the DNA TGTGCCATCAACCTGGACGGTGGTGCTGACGATGAGCAGTTCTTC. This codes for CAINLDGGADDEQFF.

The chain combines TRBV12-3 or TRBV12-4 with TRBJ2-7; 8 bases agree with TRBD1. The CDR3 covers 14 residues. Trimming cost V 7 bases and J 6 bases; bases outside gene matches: 11. The CDR3 loop reads CASTATGVGREQYF. In DNA, the CDR3 is TGTGCCAGCACCGCGACAGGGGTAGGACGCGAGCAGTACTTC.

The V gene is TRBV2, the J gene TRBJ2-3; 9 bases agree with TRBD2. This CDR3 is 15 amino acids long. J lost 2 bases, V lost 8 bases, and 8 bases had no gene match. CDR1 and CDR2 (germline): SNHLY, FYNNEI. The DNA for the CDR3 is TGTGCCAGCGGGCGGGGGGGCGTCTACACAGATACGCAGTATTTT. Translated, it gives CASGRGGVYTDTQYF.